The 25 T cell receptor beta chains below all came from one sample that was sequenced in a study of vaccination and CD4 T cells after COVID-19. These receptors' targets are unknown. Cultured CD4+ T-cell DNA underwent Oncomine TCR Beta short-read sequencing. In TCRdb, the PCR reads were re-called with MiXCR into one record per CDR3 protein. The table lists around 10,000 distinct CDR3 sequences, roughly three fifths of them singletons. As to treatment: approximately 9-day PBMC culture with coronavirus spike peptide pools or control peptides (ViraFEST assay). Sequences were derived from cultured CD4+ T cells from blood, sampled after SARS-CoV-2 vaccination. These receptors came from a human donor with COVID-19.

The rearrangement uses TRBV10-3 and TRBJ2-5; D might be TRBD1 (5 bases). The V end was cut by 3 bases, the J end by 1 base, with 9 bases between. The CDR3 loop spans 14 amino acids. Germline loops: CDR1 ENHRY, CDR2 SYGVKD. The CDR3, as DNA: TGTGCCATCAGTGAAGGGGCCCCCCAAGAGACCCAGTACTTC. As protein: CAISEGAPQETQYF.

This clonotype was seen a few times. The chain joins TRBV2 to TRBJ1-5; TRBD1 agrees at 8 bases. The CDR3 is 15 amino acids. The V gene end was trimmed by 6 bases and the J gene end by 1 base; junction bases not matched to a gene: 5. Looked up from germline, CDR1 is SNHLY and CDR2 is FYNNEI. Here the CDR3 reads CASRSDRASNQPQHF. CDR3 DNA sequence: TGTGCCAGCAGATCGGACAGGGCGAGCAATCAGCCCCAGCATTTT.

This clonotype turned up a few times. CDR3 region: CARHQGTYGYTF. CDR3 bases: TGTGCCAGGCACCAGGGGACCTATGGCTACACCTTC. The rearrangement uses TRBV6-1 and TRBJ1-2; D may be TRBD1 (6 bases). Germline V lookup: CDR1 MNHNS, CDR2 SASEGT. Deletions cut 9 bases from V and 4 bases from J, with 12 bases between. The CDR3 has 12 residues.

The J gene is TRBJ2-3, the V gene TRBV6-1; D remains ambiguous. Deletions cut 6 bases from V and 5 bases from J, with 12 bases between. The germline V gene has CDR1 MNHNS and CDR2 SASEGT. CDR3 size: 13 residues. For the CDR3, the DNA is TGTGCCAGCAGCCCTCCTCTCGTAGATACGCAGTATTTT. Translating gives CASSPPLVDTQYF.

The genes are TRBV7-8 and TRBJ1-1; D not certain. Between the trimmed V and J ends, which lost 0 bases and 7 bases, there was a span of 9 bases. CDR3 length: 13 amino acids. Germline V gene data show CDR1 as SGHVS and CDR2 as FQNEAQ. The CDR3 DNA sequence: TGTGCCAGCAGCTTAGCGTTCAGCTTTGAAGCTTTCTTT. Amino acid sequence: CASSLAFSFEAFF.

The chain joins TRBV6-1 to TRBJ1-5, with 8 nucleotides matching TRBD1. V shed 4 bases and J 5 bases; nucleotides not matched to a gene: 4. Germline values: CDR1 MNHNS, CDR2 SASEGT. This CDR3 comprises 14 residues. CDR3 bases: TGTGCCAGCAGTGGGGGGGACAGGCATCAGCCCCAGCATTTT. Its protein product is CASSGGDRHQPQHF.

The chain links TRBV27 to TRBJ1-1, with D tentatively TRBD1 (6 bases). The germline V and J ends were trimmed by 3 bases and 4 bases, with 15 bases remaining between them. The CDR3 is made up of 15 amino acids. Germline CDR1 reads MNHEY; CDR2 reads SMNVEV (reference sequence). This CDR3 reads CASSFRRQAGTEAFF. In DNA form, the CDR3 reads TGTGCCAGCAGTTTCCGCAGACAGGCGGGCACTGAAGCTTTCTTT.

The rearrangement joins TRBV11-2 to TRBJ1-2; D is possibly TRBD1 (6 bases). The CDR3 contains 13 residues. V shed 4 bases and J shed 3 bases, with 9 bases lying between them. CDR1 and CDR2 from the germline V gene are SGHAT and FQNNGV. The CDR3 DNA reads TGTGCCAGCAGCTCAACAGGGCACTATGGCTACACCTTC. Translation: CASSSTGHYGYTF.

This clonotype appeared a single time. The CDR3 loop reads CATKDSNTEAFF. CDR3 coding DNA: TGTGCCACCAAGGACAGTAACACTGAAGCTTTCTTT. The chain has TRBV24-1 and TRBJ1-1; D is perhaps TRBD1 (6 bases). Trimming cost V 8 bases and J 2 bases, with 8 bases left between them. This CDR3 is built from 12 residues. The V gene's germline CDR1 is KGHDR and CDR2 SFDVKD.

This clonotype was seen only a few times. The chain has TRBV20-1 and TRBJ2-5; 8 bases line up with TRBD2. V lost 0 bases to trimming and J lost 5 bases; unmatched junction nucleotides: 5. This CDR3 contains 14 residues. Per germline, CDR1 DFQATT and CDR2 SNEGSKA (reference sequence). The CDR3 loop reads CSARDSASGETQYF. In nucleotides, the CDR3 is TGCAGTGCTAGAGATAGTGCTAGCGGGGAGACCCAGTACTTC.

The gene calls are TRBV11-3 and TRBJ1-3; D is uncertain. V lost 3 bases and J lost 5, with 5 bases in between. Germline CDR1 is SGHNT and CDR2 is YENEEA. The CDR3 spans 12 residues. This CDR3 reads CASSFDRNTIYF. The CDR3 DNA reads as TGTGCCAGCAGCTTTGACCGAAACACCATATATTTT.

The chain has TRBV27 and TRBJ2-1; D unresolved. Trimming shortened V by 6 bases and J by 5 bases, and 11 bases separated the two germline ends. The germline V gene has CDR1 MNHEY and CDR2 SMNVEV (reference sequence). The CDR3 is 13 residues long. The CDR3, as DNA: TGTGCCAGCAGGGACGGATTCAACAATGAGCAGTTCTTC. Translating gives CASRDGFNNEQFF.

The rearrangement links TRBV10-3 to TRBJ2-7; D remains unclear. Germline-derived CDR1 and CDR2 are ENHRY and SYGVKD. V was cut by 0 bases and J by 2 bases, with 17 bases left in between. This CDR3 region has 17 residues. The CDR3 spells CAISESSKGTVAYEQYF. The DNA for the CDR3 is TGTGCCATCAGTGAGTCGAGTAAAGGTACAGTAGCCTACGAGCAGTACTTC.

The chain combines TRBV19 with TRBJ1-6, with D perhaps TRBD1 (5 bases). The CDR3 runs 14 residues. V was clipped by 1 base and J by 7 bases, with 8 bases between them. The germline V gene encodes CDR1 LNHDA and CDR2 SQIVND (reference sequence). This CDR3 reads CASSIGGGNSPLHF. The CDR3 bases are TGTGCCAGTAGTATAGGGGGGGGAAATTCACCCCTCCACTTT.

This clonotype was recorded only once. The genes are TRBV7-6 and TRBJ1-3, with unresolved D. CDR3 length equals 16 residues. The V gene lost 5 bases and the J gene lost 0 bases, with 14 bases spanning the gap. Germline V lookup: CDR1 SGHVS, CDR2 FNYEAQ. Written as DNA, the CDR3 is TGTGCCAGCAGCCCGCGCAGGATTCCCTCTGGAAACACCATATATTTT. As protein: CASSPRRIPSGNTIYF.

V usage is TRBV4-3 and J usage is TRBJ1-6, with 9 nucleotides matching TRBD1. The V gene's germline CDR1 is LGHNA and CDR2 YSLEER. V dropped 0 bases and J dropped 9; count of bases not matched to a gene: 6. The CDR3 has 16 amino acids. The CDR3 sequence is CASSQETGGMSSPLHF. CDR3 nucleotides: TGCGCCAGCAGCCAAGAGACAGGGGGGATGAGTTCACCCCTCCACTTT.

The V and J genes are TRBV19 and TRBJ2-4; 11 nucleotides line up with TRBD2. The V gene end was trimmed by 10 bases and the J gene end by 1 base; junction bases not matched to a gene: 3. This CDR3 is 14 amino acids long. CDR1 is LNHDA, CDR2 SQIVND, per germline (reference sequence). The CDR3 DNA reads TGTGCCACCGCTAGCGGGGGGGCCAAAAACATTCAGTACTTC. Amino acid sequence: CATASGGAKNIQYF.

The gene calls are TRBV19 and TRBJ1-5; D is unclear. The J call may be wrong; the DNA end is better matched by TRBJ2-3. Germline CDR1 LNHDA, CDR2 SQIVND (reference sequence). This CDR3 has 12 residues. Written as DNA, the CDR3 is TGTGCCAGTAGAAATAGCAATCAGCCCCAGTATTTT. It encodes CASRNSNQPQYF.

The V and J genes are TRBV10-3 and TRBJ2-5; 7 positions match TRBD1. The J segment lost 3 bases and the V segment lost 10 bases, leaving 5 bases of the junction unmatched. Germline V gene lookup returns CDR1 ENHRY and CDR2 SYGVKD. The length of the CDR3 is 12 residues. CDR3 bases: TGTGCCACCAAGGGGACAGAAGAGACCCAGTACTTC. Translating it yields CATKGTEETQYF.

The rearrangement joins TRBV6-1 to TRBJ2-1; TRBD1 matches 7 bases. Germline CDR1 is MNHNS and CDR2 is SASEGT. V gave up 6 bases and J gave up 9 bases; unmatched junction bases: 17. The CDR3 is 16 amino acids. CDR3 loop: CASSPADRAFIGEQFF. Here the CDR3 DNA reads TGTGCCAGCAGCCCCGCCGACAGGGCATTTATAGGTGAGCAGTTCTTC.

This clonotype showed up just once. The chain has TRBV6-5 and TRBJ1-1, with 11 positions matching TRBD1. The V gene end was trimmed by 0 bases and the J gene end by 5 bases; junction bases not matched to a gene: 5. The CDR3 is 16 amino acids. Germline V lookup: CDR1 MNHEY, CDR2 SVGAGI. CDR3 DNA: TGTGCCAGCAGTTACTCGCCCGGGACAGGGGGGACTGAAGCTTTCTTT. The encoded protein is CASSYSPGTGGTEAFF.

The chain couples TRBV19 to TRBJ1-1; perhaps TRBD1 as D (6 bases). Looked up from germline, CDR1 is LNHDA and CDR2 is SQIVND (reference sequence). The CDR3 extends over 13 amino acids. The germline V and J ends were trimmed by 7 bases and 4 bases, with 13 bases remaining between them. CDR3 amino acids: CASMGGARTEAFF. CDR3 bases: TGTGCCAGTATGGGGGGGGCGCGCACTGAAGCTTTCTTT.

The rearrangement links TRBV24-1 to TRBJ1-3; 9 bases fit TRBD1. Germline V CDR1 and CDR2: KGHDR, SFDVKD. This CDR3 is 16 amino acids long. With 3 bases clipped from V and 2 bases from J, the junction kept 4 bases outside the gene matches. CDR3 nucleotide sequence: TGTGCCACCAGTGATCACCGGACAGGGGCTGGAAACACCATATATTTT. Translating gives CATSDHRTGAGNTIYF.

This CDR3 is CASSPATGWGYTF. DNA for the CDR3: TGCGCCAGCAGTCCGGCGACAGGGTGGGGCTACACCTTC. V usage is TRBV10-1 and J usage is TRBJ1-2; TRBD1 agrees at 7 bases. V was clipped by 5 bases and J by 8 bases; unmatched bases: 8. The germline gives CDR1 WNHNN, CDR2 SYGVQD (reference sequence). The length of the CDR3 is 13 residues.

This clonotype came up a few times. The chain uses TRBV20-1 and TRBJ1-6, with D maybe TRBD1 (6 bases). The CDR3 length is 12 residues. Trimming left V 6 bases short and J 9 bases short, with 12 bases between. Per germline, CDR1 DFQATT and CDR2 SNEGSKA (reference sequence). CDR3 DNA: TGCAGTGCCGGCAGGGGCTTTTCACCCCTCCACTTT. Protein: CSAGRGFSPLHF.